This TCR beta chain originates from a study of cytomegalovirus exposure and HLA in healthy donors. The PCR ran on 60 Vbeta and 13 Jbeta primers. TCRdb keeps only in-frame clones here, not all; method: immunoSEQ multiplex PCR. The profile shows approximately 140,000 clones, approximately 82% of them singletons. Remarks on this clone: This sample includes further DNA sequences coding for the same CDR3.

Trimming at V came to 1 base and at J to 8 bases, leaving 13 bases not matched to a gene. The germline gives CDR1 LGHNA, CDR2 YNFKEQ. The CDR3 has 18 amino acids. Sequenced material: PBMCs. The chain uses TRBV4-2 and TRBJ1-4; TRBD1 matches at 10 bases. This clonotype originated in a boy aged 2 to 10 in good health and CMV-seronegative. This CDR3 reads CASSQALNRDRGMEKLFF. The CDR3 region has the DNA TGTGCCAGCAGCCAAGCTCTCAATCGGGACAGGGGAATGGAAAAACTGTTTTTT.